Given below is one T cell receptor (beta chain) in context. Its antigen is still unknown. This entry comes from a study of shared clonotypes between healthy human individuals. General study results and limits: The low donor count limited represented genetic and exposure-history diversity. It was only blood that was sampled, and tissue repertoires likely differ.

Trimming took off 1 base at V and 5 bases at J, with 10 bases between the two ends. Germline CDR1 and CDR2: SGHVS and FQNEAQ. CDR3 length: 14 residues. Genomic DNA belonging to each subset was distributed in equal measure over several immunoSEQ plates. This table comes from immunoSEQ multiplex PCR, and its TCRdb copy is limited to in-frame clones, with some not included. The top ten hold approximately 12% of the sample, which has under 600,000 clones, 70% to 80% seen once. It was tens of millions of PBMCs that unsorted samples used for genomic DNA. The V and J genes are TRBV7-8 and TRBJ2-3; maybe TRBD1 (6 bases). The sequenced material came from PBMCs. The TCR sequence derives from a woman in her 40s in good health. Some clones in this sample may be carry-over from other donors' samples. DNA of the CDR3: TGTGCCAGCAGCTTAGTGGGGGCTGTAGATACGCAGTATTTT. Protein: CASSLVGAVDTQYF.